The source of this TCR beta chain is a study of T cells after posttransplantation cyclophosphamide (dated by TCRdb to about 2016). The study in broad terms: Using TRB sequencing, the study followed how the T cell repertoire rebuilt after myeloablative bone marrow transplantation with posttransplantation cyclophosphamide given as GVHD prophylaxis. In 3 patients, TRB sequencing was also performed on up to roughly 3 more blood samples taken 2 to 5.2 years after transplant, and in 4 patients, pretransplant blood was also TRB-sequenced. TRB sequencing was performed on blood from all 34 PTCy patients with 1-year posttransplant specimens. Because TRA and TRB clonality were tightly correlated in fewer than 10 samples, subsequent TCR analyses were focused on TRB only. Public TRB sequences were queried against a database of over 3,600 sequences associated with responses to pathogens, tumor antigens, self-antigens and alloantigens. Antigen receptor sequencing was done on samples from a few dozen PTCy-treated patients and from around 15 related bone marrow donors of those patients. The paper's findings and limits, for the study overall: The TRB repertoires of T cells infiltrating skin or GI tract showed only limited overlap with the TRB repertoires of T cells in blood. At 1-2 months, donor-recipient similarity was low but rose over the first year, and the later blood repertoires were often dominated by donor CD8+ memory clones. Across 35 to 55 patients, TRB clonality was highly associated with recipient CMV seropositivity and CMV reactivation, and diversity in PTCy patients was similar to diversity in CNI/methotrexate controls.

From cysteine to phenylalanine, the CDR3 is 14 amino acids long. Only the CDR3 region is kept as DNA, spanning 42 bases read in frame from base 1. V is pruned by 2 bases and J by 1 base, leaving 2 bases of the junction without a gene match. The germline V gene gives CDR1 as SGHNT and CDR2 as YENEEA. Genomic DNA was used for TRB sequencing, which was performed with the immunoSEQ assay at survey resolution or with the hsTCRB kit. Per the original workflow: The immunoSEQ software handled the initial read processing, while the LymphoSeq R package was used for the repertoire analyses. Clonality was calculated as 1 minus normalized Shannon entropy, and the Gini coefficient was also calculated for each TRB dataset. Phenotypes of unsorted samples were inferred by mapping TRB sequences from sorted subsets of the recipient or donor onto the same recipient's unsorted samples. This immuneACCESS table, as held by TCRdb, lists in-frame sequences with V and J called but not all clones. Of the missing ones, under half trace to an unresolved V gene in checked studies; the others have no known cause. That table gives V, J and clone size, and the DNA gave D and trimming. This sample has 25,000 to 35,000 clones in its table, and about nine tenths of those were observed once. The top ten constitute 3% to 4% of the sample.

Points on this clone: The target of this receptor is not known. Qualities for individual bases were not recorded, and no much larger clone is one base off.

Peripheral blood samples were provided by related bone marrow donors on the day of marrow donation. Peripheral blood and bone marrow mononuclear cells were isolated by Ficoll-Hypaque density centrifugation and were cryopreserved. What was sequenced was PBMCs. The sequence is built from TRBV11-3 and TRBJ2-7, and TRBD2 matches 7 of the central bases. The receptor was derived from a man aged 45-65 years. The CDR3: CASSLSGVSYEQYF. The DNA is TGTGCCAGCAGCTTAAGCGGGGTATCCTACGAGCAGTACTTC.